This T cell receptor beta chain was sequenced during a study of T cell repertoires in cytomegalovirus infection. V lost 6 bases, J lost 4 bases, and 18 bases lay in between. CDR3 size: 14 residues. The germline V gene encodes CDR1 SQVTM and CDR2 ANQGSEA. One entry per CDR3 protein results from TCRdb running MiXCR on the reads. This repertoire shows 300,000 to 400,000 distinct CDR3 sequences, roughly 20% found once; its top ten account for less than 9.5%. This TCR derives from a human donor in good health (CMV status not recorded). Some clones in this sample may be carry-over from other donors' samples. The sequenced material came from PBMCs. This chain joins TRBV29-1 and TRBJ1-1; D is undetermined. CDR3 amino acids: CSVPAVGWTTEAFF. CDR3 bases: TGCAGCGTCCCCGCTGTAGGGTGGACCACTGAAGCTTTCTTT.